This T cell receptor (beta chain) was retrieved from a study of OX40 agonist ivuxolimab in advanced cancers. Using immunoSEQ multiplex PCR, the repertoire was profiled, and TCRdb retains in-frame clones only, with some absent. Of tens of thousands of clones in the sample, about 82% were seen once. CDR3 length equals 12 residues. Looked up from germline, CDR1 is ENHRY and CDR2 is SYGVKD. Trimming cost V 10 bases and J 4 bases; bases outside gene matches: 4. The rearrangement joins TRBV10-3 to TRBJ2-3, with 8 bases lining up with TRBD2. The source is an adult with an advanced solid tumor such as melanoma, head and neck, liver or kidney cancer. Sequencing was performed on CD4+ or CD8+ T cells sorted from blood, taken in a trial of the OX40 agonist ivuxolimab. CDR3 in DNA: TGTGCCACCGCGGGAGGCGCAGATACGCAGTATTTT. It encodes CATAGGADTQYF.